This TCR beta chain was recorded in a study of PD-L1 blockade in urothelial cancer. Looking at the study overall: Between 0 and 3 prior chemotherapy regimens had been given to patients.

Findings of the study overall: Improved survival was predicted by pretreatment blood TCR clonality below the median.

The CDR3 runs to 17 residues. The junction had 9 bases not matched to a gene; V was cut back by 5 bases and J by 0 bases. Germline V lookup: CDR1 SEHNR, CDR2 FQNEAQ (reference sequence). Note on this clone: Antigen: not known.

Time point of the sample: pretreatment peripheral blood. Per-patient samples, pretreatment and on-treatment, numbered 1 to 8. Libraries were prepared by immunoSEQ multiplex PCR; TCRdb keeps only in-frame clonotypes and omits some of them. This sample has more than 15,000 clones, with 70% to 90% found just once. The chain has TRBV7-9 and TRBJ2-2; TRBD2 matches 7 bases. The source is a man between 65 and 85 years old with urothelial cancer. The sequencing used PBMCs, collected around atezolizumab (anti-PD-L1) treatment. CDR3 nucleotide sequence: TGTGCCAGCAGCCCCCGGGGGGAAGCTGCGAACACCGGGGAGCTGTTTTTT. As protein: CASSPRGEAANTGELFF.